The T cell receptor beta chain under discussion was sequenced for a study of control samples from healthy donors and cancer patients. The data were produced by immunoSEQ multiplex PCR, yet TCRdb's version contains in-frame clones alone and is incomplete. The profile shows 200,000 or so clones, roughly 94% of them singletons. This CDR3 is 12 amino acids long. The V end was cut by 2 bases, the J end by 4 bases, with 7 bases between. CDR1 is SGHNT, CDR2 YYREEE, per germline (reference sequence). Sequencing was done on a sample of blood. The chain links TRBV5-4 to TRBJ2-7; D gene unclear. This TCR derives from a man aged 50-60 years in good health. CDR3 bases: TGTGCCAGCAGCTTTCCAGGTTACGAGCAGTACTTC. Its translation: CASSFPGYEQYF.